A selection of T cell receptor beta chains follows, all from one sample in a study of cytomegalovirus exposure and HLA in healthy donors. The protocol was immunoSEQ multiplex PCR, while the TCRdb copy is restricted to in-frame clones and leaves out a portion. This table holds under 100,000 clones, approximately 96% found once. Sequences were obtained from PBMCs. These receptors were taken from a man aged 18 to 29 in good health and CMV-seronegative. Both conserved end residues are trimmed from each CDR3.

J gene | V gene | CDR3 protein
TRBJ1-4 | TRBV27 | ASSLSGQANEKLF
TRBJ1-3 | TRBV9 | ASSAKTLGHIY
TRBJ2-3 | TRBV27 | ASSDLLALAGATDTQY
TRBJ1-2 | TRBV5-5 | ASSLAVGGNYGYT
TRBJ1-2 | TRBV9 | ASSVATNYGYT
TRBJ2-1 | TRBV5-6 | ASRRTSGSRNEQF
TRBJ1-2 | TRBV14 | ASSQIKGGPTGYT
TRBJ1-1 | TRBV5-1 | ASSLSQAKVTEAF
TRBJ2-2 | TRBV9 | ASSVTGTPGGRELF
TRBJ1-1 | TRBV27 | ASSFGAMNTEAF
TRBJ1-2 | TRBV28 | ASSLISGYGYT
TRBJ1-1 | TRBV18 | ASSPGASPNTEAF
TRBJ2-1 | TRBV4-1 | ASSQPVGVRGEQF
TRBJ2-3 | TRBV15 | ATSEGPEDTQY
TRBJ2-2 | TRBV18 | ASSLDTQYTGELF
TRBJ1-2 | TRBV19 | ASSINYRDNYGYT
TRBJ2-1 | TRBV4-1 | ASKELGLPYNEQF
TRBJ2-1 | TRBV6-5 | ASTRTGWHEQF
TRBJ2-1 | TRBV30 | AFQLAGINNEQF
TRBJ2-7 | TRBV27 | ASSLEPSGRYEQY
TRBJ2-3 | TRBV5-1 | ASSSQELTDTQY
TRBJ1-2 | TRBV7-9 | ASSLGVENYGYT
TRBJ2-2 | TRBV29-1 | SVESAPGELF
TRBJ2-5 | TRBV5-1 | ASSGLDRGQETQY
TRBJ2-3 | TRBV7-8 | ASSSTPVSLTDTQY
TRBJ2-5 | TRBV5-1 | ASSVQGTQETQY
TRBJ1-2 | TRBV2 | ASSYRGRDGYT
TRBJ1-4 | TRBV5-4 | ASSLDRRTEKLF
TRBJ2-1 | TRBV28 | ASRRTSGRNEQF
TRBJ2-3 | TRBV9 | ASSVAQAGGDTQY
TRBJ1-2 | TRBV5-1 | ASSLVADRALYGYT
TRBJ2-7 | TRBV6-1 | ASSDQGYEQY
TRBJ2-1 | TRBV7-2 | ASSLGGEQF
TRBJ1-1 | TRBV27 | ASSLKRQGAEAF
TRBJ1-3 | TRBV6-1 | ASSGTGTGGFMGTIY
TRBJ1-2 | TRBV5-1 | ASSEDSNYGYT
TRBJ2-7 | TRBV10-1 | ASSESRVAYEQY
TRBJ1-2 | TRBV27 | ASRTGTGGDYGYT
TRBJ1-2 | TRBV5-1 | ASSLSRDRATNYGYT
TRBJ1-5 | TRBV7-2 | ASSFRGPNQPQH
TRBJ1-1 | TRBV6-6 | ASSRQRIAEAF
TRBJ1-4 | TRBV27 | ASSLERGGEKLF
TRBJ2-7 | TRBV11-2 | ASSSYPLAGGGEQY
TRBJ2-1 | TRBV4-1 | ASSPRGTNEQF
TRBJ2-7 | TRBV19 | ASRPKPDYEQY
TRBJ2-2 | TRBV27 | ASSLSIYGYNTGELF
TRBJ1-2 | TRBV7-2 | ASSQIPGGGGYGYT
TRBJ2-7 | TRBV18 | ASSPVVQKLAGDYEQY